This TCR beta chain stems from a study of cytomegalovirus exposure and HLA in healthy donors. Germline CDR1 reads SGHDN; CDR2 reads FVKESK. The CDR3 is 13 amino acids. V was pared by 1 base and J by 2 bases, with 6 bases between. In regard to this clone: Its specificity is unknown.

General study results and limits: Further analysis was carried out later, and it showed several of the most significant clusters appearing linked to common viral pathogens. Later analysis demonstrated an association between a missense DCLRE1C variant and TCR beta V- and J-gene trimming. The classifier reportedly diagnosed cytomegalovirus status with high specificity and sensitivity. Roughly even sequencing depth across donors was the assumption behind the presence/absence analyses.

PCR used 60 Vbeta primers and 13 Jbeta primers. Assay used: immunoSEQ multiplex PCR; TCRdb lists only in-frame clones, some missing. The table records about 170,000 clones, roughly 84% of them present only once. Specimen: PBMCs. The sequence derives from a male donor in good health and CMV-seronegative. V and J are TRBV14 and TRBJ2-7; a weak D match, TRBD1 (5 bases). The CDR3 protein is CASSQGGPYEQYF. The DNA for the CDR3 is TGTGCCAGCAGCCAAGGGGGCCCCTACGAGCAGTACTTC.